This T cell receptor beta chain emerged from a study of beta chain features in type 1 diabetes (dated by TCRdb to 2016 to 2019). For context, the study as a whole: Mean age, gender distribution, total cell number and subset yield did not differ between patients and healthy donors. A total of 100 million to 110 million sorted cells were examined across all samples, and a strong correlation was observed between cell number per subset and RNA yield. The study compared TCRB repertoires of sorted circulating CD4+ T cell subsets between recently diagnosed type 1 diabetes patients and matched healthy donors. Regulatory and stem cell-like memory subsets were isolated from only 8 patients and about 8 healthy donors, whereas naive and central memory subsets came from all 30 or so donors. Overall results and qualifications from the work: HLA sub-analyses involved small numbers of individuals, so any influence of HLA type on TCRB rearrangement remained unresolved. At VDJ recombination sites, type 1 diabetes patients had fewer insertions and more deleted nucleotides, which implies abnormalities in thymic rearrangement. Shorter templates might have been favored by PCR, but patient and control samples were amplified and corrected together, so both groups would have been affected equally by any skew. Type 1 diabetes patients showed a moderate but significant shortening of TCRB CDR3 length in all four CD4+ subsets. Because cDNA rather than genomic DNA was sequenced, highly expressing activated cells could have been over-represented, although no difference in activation and CD3 levels was found between groups. The naive, central memory and regulatory TCRB repertoires appeared to resemble one another more closely among patients than among healthy donors.

This clone was picked up a small number of times. The antigen it binds to is not known. Within one base of it there is no much larger clone, and no base qualities were kept. V was cut back by 1 base and J by 0 bases, leaving a gap of 12 bases between them. From the germline V gene, CDR1 is MNHEY and CDR2 is SVGAGI. The cysteine opens and the phenylalanine closes a CDR3 of 16 amino acids. The kept DNA is CDR3 alone, 48 bases in frame from the first base. The entire isolated RNA was reverse transcribed using the High Capacity cDNA Reverse Transcription Kit, and thus expressed TCRB transcripts were sequenced. Naive, central memory and regulatory T cell samples underwent deep immunoSEQ sequencing, averaging around 3.6 million total reads per sample. Sorted cells were lysed in RLT buffer, and RNA was extracted using DNase-treated RNeasy Micro or Mini kits according to cell number. To prevent cross-contamination, each cell subset was processed individually, whereas patient and healthy donor samples were processed jointly. Using the immunoSEQ multiplex PCR, TCRB sequences were amplified from cDNA into 87-bp fragments spanning the CDR3 region. Sequencing of the amplicons was performed on the Illumina HiSeq platform. As for how the authors treated the data: PCR bias was corrected computationally using synthetic template baselines, and reads within Hamming distance 2 were collapsed, with unmergeable singletons discarded. Reads were aligned against IMGT so that V, D and J genes, CDR3 length and insertions or deletions at six rearrangement sites could be assigned. Within each subset, clonotype counts were normalized to the number of sorted cells before true diversity and Gini coefficients were calculated with the tcR R package. Repertoire sharing was quantified using the overlap coefficient calculated on TCRB nucleotide sequences. Out-of-frame TCRB sequences from naive cells were analyzed as a proxy for the pre-selection repertoire. The table was pulled from immuneACCESS by TCRdb, which kept in-frame rearrangements only. Such tables lose some clones; where checked, under half of the loss comes from unresolved V genes, and the rest has no known cause. D and trimming come from the DNA, and the V and J calls and clone size come from that table. Present in this sample are under 250,000 clones, roughly an eighth of which were seen just once. The ten largest clones capture more than 0.025% of the sample.

A single peripheral blood draw of approximately 120 mL on average was collected from each donor into heparinised tubes. Using a panel that included CD45RO, CCR7, CD25, CD127, CD95 and CD27, naive, central memory, regulatory and stem cell-like memory CD4+ T cells were sorted on a BD FACSAria II. A purity above 98% was achieved for all sorted populations. PBMCs were separated immediately by Lymphoprep density gradient centrifugation and were stained directly, without being cultured. Samples were stained and sorted in pairs, with one healthy donor and one patient per experiment, so that batch effects were minimized.

The specimen was naive CD4+ T cells from blood. Explained via the paper, the cell subset or site label denotes: true naive CD4+ T cells. The TCR sequence derives from a woman in her forties in good health. In this chain, TRBV6-5 is recombined with TRBJ1-1, and possibly TRBD1, on 5 matching bases. The encoded CDR3 is CASSYWSGKMNTEAFF. The DNA is as follows: TGTGCCAGCAGTTACTGGTCAGGGAAGATGAACACTGAAGCTTTCTTT.